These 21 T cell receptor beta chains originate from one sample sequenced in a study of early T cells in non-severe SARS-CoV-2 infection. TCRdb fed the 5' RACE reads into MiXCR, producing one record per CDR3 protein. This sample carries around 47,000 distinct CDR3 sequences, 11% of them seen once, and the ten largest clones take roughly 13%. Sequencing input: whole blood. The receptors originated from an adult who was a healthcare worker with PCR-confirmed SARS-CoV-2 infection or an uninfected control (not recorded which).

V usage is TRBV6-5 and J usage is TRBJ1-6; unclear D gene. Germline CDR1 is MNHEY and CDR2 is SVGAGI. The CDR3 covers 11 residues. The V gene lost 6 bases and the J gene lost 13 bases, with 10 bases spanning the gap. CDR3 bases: TGTGCCAGCAGGACCTCCGGGCCCCTCCACTTT. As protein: CASRTSGPLHF.

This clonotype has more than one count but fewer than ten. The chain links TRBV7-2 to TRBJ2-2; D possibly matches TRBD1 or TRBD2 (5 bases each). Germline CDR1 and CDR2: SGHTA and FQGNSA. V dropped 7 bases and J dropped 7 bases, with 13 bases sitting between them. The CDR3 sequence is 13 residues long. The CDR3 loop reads CASTHRGGGELFF. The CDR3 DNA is TGTGCCAGCACCCATCGGGGCGGCGGGGAGCTGTTTTTT. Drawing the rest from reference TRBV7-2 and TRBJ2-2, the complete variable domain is GAGVSQSPSNKVTEKGKDVELRCDPISGHTALYWYRQSLGQGLEFLIYFQGNSAPDKSGLPSDRFSAERTGGSVSTLTIQRTQQEDSAVYLCASTHRGGGELFFGEGSRLTVL.

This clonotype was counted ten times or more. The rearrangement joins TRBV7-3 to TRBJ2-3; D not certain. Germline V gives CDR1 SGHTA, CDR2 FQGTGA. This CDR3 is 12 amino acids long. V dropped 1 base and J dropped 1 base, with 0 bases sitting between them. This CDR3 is CASSLSTDTQYF. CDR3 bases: TGTGCCAGCAGCTTAAGCACAGATACGCAGTATTTT.

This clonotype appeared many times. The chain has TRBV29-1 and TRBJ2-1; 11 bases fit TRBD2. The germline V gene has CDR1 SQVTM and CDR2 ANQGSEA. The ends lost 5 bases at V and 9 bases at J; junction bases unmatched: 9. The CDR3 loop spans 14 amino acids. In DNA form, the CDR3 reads TGCAGCGTTACGACTAGCGGGACGTTGTCTGAGCAGTTCTTC. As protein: CSVTTSGTLSEQFF.

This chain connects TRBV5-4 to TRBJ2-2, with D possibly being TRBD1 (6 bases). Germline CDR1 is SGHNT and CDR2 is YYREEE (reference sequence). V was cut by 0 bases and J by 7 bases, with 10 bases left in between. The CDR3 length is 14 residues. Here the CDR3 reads CASSLDRAVGELFF. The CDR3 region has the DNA TGTGCCAGCAGCTTGGACAGGGCGGTCGGGGAGCTGTTTTTT.

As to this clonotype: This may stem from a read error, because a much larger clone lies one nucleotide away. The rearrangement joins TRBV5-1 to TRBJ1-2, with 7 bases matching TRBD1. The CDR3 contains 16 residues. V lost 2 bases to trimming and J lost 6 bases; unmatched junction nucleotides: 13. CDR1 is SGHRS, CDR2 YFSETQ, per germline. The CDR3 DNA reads TGCGCCAGCAGCTTCCAGGGAAGGGGGCGCACAGATGGCTACACCTTC. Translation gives CASSFQGRGRTDGYTF.

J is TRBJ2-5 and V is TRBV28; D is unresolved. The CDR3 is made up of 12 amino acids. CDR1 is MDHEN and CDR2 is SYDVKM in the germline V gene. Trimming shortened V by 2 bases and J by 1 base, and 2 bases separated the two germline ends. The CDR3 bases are TGTGCCAGCAGTTTAACCCAAGAGACCCAGTACTTC. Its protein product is CASSLTQETQYF.

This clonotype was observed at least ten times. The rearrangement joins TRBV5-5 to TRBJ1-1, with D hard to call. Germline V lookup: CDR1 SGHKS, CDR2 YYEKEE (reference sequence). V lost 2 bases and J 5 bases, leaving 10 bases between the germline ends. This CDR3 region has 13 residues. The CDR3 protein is CASSFNWKTEAFF. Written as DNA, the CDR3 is TGTGCCAGCAGCTTCAACTGGAAGACTGAAGCTTTCTTT.

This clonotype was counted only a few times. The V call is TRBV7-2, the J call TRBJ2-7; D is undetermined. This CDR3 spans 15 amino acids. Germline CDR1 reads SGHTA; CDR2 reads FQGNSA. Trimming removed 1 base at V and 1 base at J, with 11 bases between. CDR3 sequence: CASSLGATTSYEQYF. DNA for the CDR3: TGTGCCAGCAGCTTAGGGGCGACGACTTCCTACGAGCAGTACTTC.

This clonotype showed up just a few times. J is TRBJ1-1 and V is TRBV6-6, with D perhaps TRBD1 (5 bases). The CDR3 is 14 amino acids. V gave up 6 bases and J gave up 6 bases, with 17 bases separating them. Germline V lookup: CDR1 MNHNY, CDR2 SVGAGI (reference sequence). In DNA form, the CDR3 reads TGTGCCAGCAGCCACCCACCGGGACGGGCTGAAGCTTTCTTT. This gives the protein CASSHPPGRAEAFF.

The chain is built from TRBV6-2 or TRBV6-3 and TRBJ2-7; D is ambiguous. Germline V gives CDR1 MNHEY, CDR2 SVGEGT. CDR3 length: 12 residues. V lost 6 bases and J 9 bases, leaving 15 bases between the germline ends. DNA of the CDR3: TGTGCCAGCAGCATAGGGCAGCTCCTGCAGTACTTC. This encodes CASSIGQLLQYF.

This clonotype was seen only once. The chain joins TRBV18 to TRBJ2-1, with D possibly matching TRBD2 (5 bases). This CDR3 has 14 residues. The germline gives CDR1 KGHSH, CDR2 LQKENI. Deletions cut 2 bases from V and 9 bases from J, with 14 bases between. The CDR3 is CASSPGRGVSEQFF. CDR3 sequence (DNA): TGTGCCAGCTCACCAGGCCGGGGTGTAAGTGAGCAGTTCTTC.

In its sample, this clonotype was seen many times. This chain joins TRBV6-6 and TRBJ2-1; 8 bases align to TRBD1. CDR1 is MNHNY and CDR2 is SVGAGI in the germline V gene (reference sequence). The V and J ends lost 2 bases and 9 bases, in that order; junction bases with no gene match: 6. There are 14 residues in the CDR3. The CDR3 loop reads CASSYHDRGAEQFF. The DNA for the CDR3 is TGTGCCAGCAGTTACCACGACAGGGGCGCTGAGCAGTTCTTC.

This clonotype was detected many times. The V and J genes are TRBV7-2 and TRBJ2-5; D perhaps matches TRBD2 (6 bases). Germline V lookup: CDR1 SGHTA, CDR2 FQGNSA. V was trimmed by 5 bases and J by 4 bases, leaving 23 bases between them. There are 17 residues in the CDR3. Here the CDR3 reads CASSPLAGSMGGETQYF. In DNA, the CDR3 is TGTGCCAGCAGCCCCTTGGCCGGGTCGATGGGAGGAGAGACCCAGTACTTC. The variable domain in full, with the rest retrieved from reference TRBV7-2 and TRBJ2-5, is GAGVSQSPSNKVTEKGKDVELRCDPISGHTALYWYRQSLGQGLEFLIYFQGNSAPDKSGLPSDRFSAERTGGSVSTLTIQRTQQEDSAVYLCASSPLAGSMGGETQYFGPGTRLLVL.

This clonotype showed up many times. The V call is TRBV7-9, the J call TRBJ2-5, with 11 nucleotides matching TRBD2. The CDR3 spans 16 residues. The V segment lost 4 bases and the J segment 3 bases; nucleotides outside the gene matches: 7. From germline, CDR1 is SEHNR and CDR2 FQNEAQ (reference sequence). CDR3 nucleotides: TGTGCCAGCAGCTATCCTAGCGGGAGGATCAAAGAGACCCAGTACTTC. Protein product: CASSYPSGRIKETQYF.

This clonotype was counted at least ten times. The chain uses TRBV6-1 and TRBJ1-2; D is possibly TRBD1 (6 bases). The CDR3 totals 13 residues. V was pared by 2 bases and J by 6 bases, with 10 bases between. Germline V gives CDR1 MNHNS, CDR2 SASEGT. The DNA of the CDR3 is TGTGCCAGCAGTGAATCCCCAGGGGATGGCTACACCTTC. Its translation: CASSESPGDGYTF.

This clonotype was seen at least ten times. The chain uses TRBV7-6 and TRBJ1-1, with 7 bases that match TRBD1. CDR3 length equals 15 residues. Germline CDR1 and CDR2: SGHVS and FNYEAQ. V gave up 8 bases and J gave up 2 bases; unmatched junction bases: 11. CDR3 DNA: TGTGCCAGCCGCGAGGGGTACAGGGGAAACACTGAAGCTTTCTTT. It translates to CASREGYRGNTEAFF.

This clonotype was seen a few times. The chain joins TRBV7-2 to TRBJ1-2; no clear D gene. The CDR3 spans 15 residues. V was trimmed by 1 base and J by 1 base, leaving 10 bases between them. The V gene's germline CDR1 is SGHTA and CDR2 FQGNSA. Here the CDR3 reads CASSLGHSNNYGYTF. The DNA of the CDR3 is TGTGCCAGCAGCTTAGGACACTCTAATAACTATGGCTACACCTTC.

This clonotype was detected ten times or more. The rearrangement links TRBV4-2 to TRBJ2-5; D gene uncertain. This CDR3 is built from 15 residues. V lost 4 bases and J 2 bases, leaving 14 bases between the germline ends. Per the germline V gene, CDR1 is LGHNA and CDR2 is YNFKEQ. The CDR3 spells CASSLIPGQQETQYF. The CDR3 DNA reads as TGTGCCAGCAGCCTCATCCCGGGTCAGCAAGAGACCCAGTACTTC.

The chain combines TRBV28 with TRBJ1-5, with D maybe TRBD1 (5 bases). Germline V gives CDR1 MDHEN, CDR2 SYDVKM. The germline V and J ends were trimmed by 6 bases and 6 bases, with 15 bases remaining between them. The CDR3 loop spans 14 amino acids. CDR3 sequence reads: CASRYVAGTQPQHF. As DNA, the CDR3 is TGTGCCAGCAGGTACGTCGCAGGGACTCAGCCCCAGCATTTT.

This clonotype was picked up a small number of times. As DNA, the CDR3 is TGTGCCAGCAGTGAACTCTACGAGCAGTACTTC. It yields the protein CASSELYEQYF. V and J are TRBV6-6 and TRBJ2-7; D is unresolved. The CDR3 extends over 11 amino acids. V shed 5 bases and J shed 3 bases, with 5 bases lying between them. Looked up from germline, CDR1 is MNHNY and CDR2 is SVGAGI (reference sequence).